A single T cell receptor beta chain is shown here with its context. The sample originates from a study of blood T cell repertoires in COVID-19. The overall study: The study drew acute and convalescent COVID-19 samples from the United States, Italy and Spain.

The authors' processing: From reference gene primer amplification, estimates of nucleated cell counts were derived. Some clones are missing from TCRdb's copy, which holds only in-frame ones; the method was immunoSEQ multiplex PCR. The V and J calls and the clone size are those of that table, but D and trimming were determined from the DNA. This table has roughly 280,000 clones, about 88% appearing once. The sample consisted of PBMCs or T cells enriched from blood (not recorded which). The sequence was obtained from a woman aged 45-65 years who had recovered from COVID-19.

The CDR3 protein is CASSLLRATGELFF. The DNA for the CDR3 is TGTGCCAGCAGCTTACTGAGGGCAACCGGGGAGCTGTTTTTT. The rearrangement joins TRBV11-2 to TRBJ2-2, with D perhaps TRBD2 (5 bases). V was pared by 2 bases and J by 5 bases, with 9 bases between. Germline V gene sequence: CDR1 SGHAT, CDR2 FQNNGV. The CDR3 sequence is 14 residues long. The variable domain in full, completed from reference TRBV11-2 and TRBJ2-2, reads EAGVAQSPRYKIIEKRQSVAFWCNPISGHATLYWYQQILGQGPKLLIQFQNNGVVDDSQLPKDRFSAERLKGVDSTLKIQPAKLEDSAVYLCASSLLRATGELFFGEGSRLTVL.